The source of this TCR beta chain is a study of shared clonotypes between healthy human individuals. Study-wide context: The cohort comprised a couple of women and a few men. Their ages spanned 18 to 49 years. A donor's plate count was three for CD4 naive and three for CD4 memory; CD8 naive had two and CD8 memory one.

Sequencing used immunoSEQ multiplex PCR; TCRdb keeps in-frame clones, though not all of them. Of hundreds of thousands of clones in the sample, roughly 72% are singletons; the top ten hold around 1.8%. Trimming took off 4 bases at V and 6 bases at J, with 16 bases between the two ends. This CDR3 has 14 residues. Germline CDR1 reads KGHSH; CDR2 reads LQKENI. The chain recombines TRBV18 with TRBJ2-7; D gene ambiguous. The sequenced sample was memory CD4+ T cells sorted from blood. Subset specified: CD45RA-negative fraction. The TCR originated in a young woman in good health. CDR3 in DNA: TGTGCCAGCTCACAGGGCCAGCCTCCTGCCGAGCAGTACTTC. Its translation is CASSQGQPPAEQYF.